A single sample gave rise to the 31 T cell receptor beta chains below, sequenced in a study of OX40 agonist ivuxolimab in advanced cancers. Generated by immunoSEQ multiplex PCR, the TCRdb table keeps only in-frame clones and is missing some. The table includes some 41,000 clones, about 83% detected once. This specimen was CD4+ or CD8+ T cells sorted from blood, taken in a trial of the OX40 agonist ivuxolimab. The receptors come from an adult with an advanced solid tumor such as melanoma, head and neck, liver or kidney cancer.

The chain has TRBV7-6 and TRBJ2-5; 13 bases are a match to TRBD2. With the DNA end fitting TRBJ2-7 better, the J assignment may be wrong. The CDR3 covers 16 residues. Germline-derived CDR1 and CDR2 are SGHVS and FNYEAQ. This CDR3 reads CASSSGLAGEGFEQYF. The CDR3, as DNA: TGTGCCAGCAGCTCTGGACTAGCGGGAGAGGGGTTCGAGCAGTACTTC.

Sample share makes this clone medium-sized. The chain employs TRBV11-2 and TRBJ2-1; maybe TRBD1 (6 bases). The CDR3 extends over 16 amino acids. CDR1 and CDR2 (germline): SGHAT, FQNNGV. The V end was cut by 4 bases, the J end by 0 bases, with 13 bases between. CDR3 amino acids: CASSSGTQYSYNEQFF. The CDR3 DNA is TGTGCCAGCAGCTCAGGGACACAGTACTCCTACAATGAGCAGTTCTTC.

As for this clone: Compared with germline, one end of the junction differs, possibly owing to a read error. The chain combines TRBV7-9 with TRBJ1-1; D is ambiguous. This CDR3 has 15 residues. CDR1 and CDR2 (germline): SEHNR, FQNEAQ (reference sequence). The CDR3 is CAGSPPSSLNTEAFF. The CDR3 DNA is TGTGCCGGCAGCCCACCGTCGAGCCTGAACACTGAAGCTTTCTTT.

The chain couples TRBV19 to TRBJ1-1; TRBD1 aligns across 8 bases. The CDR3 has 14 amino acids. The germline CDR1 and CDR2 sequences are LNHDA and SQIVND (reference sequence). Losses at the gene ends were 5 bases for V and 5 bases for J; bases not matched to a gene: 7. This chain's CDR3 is CASSPQGVRTEAFF. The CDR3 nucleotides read TGTGCCAGTAGTCCACAGGGGGTACGGACTGAAGCTTTCTTT.

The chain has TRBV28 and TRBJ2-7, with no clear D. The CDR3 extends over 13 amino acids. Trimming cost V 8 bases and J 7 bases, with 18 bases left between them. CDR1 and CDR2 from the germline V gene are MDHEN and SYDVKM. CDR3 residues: CASGSYPSREQYF. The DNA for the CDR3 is TGTGCCAGCGGATCGTACCCATCGCGTGAGCAGTACTTC.

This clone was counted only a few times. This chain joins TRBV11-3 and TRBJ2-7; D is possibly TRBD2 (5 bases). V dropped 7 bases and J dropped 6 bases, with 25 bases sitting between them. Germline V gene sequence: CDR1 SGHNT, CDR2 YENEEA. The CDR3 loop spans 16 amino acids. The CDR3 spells CASTSPGRRSRGEQYF. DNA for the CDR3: TGTGCCAGCACCTCCCCCGGGCGGAGAAGTCGGGGCGAGCAGTACTTC. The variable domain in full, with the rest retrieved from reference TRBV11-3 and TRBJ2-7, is EAGVVQSPRYKIIEKKQPVAFWCNPISGHNTLYWYLQNLGQGPELLIRYENEEAVDDSQLPKDRFSAERLKGVDSTLKIQPAELGDSAVYLCASTSPGRRSRGEQYFGPGTRLTVT.

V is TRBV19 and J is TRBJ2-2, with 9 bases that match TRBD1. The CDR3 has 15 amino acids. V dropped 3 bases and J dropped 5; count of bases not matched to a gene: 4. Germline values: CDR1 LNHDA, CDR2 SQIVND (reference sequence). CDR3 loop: CASSMGQGGTGELFF. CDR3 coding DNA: TGTGCCAGTAGTATGGGACAGGGAGGAACCGGGGAGCTGTTTTTT.

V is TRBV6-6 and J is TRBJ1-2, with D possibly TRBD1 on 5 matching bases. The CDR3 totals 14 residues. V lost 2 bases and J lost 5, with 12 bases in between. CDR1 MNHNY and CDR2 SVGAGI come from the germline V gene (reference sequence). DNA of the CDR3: TGTGCCAGCAGTTACGGGGCCACTACGTATGGCTACACCTTC. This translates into CASSYGATTYGYTF.

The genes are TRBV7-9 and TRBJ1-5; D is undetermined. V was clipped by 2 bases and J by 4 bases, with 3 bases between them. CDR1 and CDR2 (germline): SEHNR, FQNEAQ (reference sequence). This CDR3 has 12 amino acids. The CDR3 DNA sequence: TGTGCCAGCAGCTTATTTAATCAGCCCCAGCATTTT. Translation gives CASSLFNQPQHF. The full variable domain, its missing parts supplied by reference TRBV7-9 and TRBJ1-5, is DTGVSQNPRHKITKRGQNVTFRCDPISEHNRLYWYRQTLGQGPEFLTYFQNEAQLEKSRLLSDRFSAERPKGSFSTLEIQRTEQGDSAMYLCASSLFNQPQHFGDGTRLSIL.

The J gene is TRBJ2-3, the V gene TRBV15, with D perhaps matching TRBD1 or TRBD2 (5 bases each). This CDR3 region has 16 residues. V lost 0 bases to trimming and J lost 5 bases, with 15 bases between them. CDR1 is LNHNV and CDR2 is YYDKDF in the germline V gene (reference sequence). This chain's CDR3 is CATSREGDSGEDTQYF. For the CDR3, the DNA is TGTGCCACCAGCAGAGAGGGGGATTCCGGGGAAGATACGCAGTATTTT. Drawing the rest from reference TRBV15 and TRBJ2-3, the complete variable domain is DAMVIQNPRYQVTQFGKPVTLSCSQTLNHNVMYWYQQKSSQAPKLLFHYYDKDFNNEADTPDNFQSRRPNTSFCFLDIRSPGLGDTAMYLCATSREGDSGEDTQYFGPGTRLTVL.

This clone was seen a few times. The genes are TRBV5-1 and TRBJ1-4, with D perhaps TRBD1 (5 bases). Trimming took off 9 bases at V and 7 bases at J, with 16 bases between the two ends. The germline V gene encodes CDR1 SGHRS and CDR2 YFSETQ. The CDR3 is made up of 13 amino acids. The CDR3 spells CATSSGVGEKLFF. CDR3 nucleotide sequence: TGCGCCACCTCATCGGGGGTGGGTGAAAAACTGTTTTTT. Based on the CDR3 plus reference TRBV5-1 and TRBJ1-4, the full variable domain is KAGVTQTPRYLIKTRGQQVTLSCSPISGHRSVSWYQQTPGQGLQFLFEYFSETQRNKGNFPGRFSGRQFSNSRSEMNVSTLELGDSALYLCATSSGVGEKLFFGSGTQLSVL.

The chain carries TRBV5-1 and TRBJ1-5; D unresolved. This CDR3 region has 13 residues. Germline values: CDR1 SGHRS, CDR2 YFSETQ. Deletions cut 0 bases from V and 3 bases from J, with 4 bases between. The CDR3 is CASSLDVNQPQHF. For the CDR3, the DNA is TGCGCCAGCAGCTTGGATGTCAATCAGCCCCAGCATTTT.

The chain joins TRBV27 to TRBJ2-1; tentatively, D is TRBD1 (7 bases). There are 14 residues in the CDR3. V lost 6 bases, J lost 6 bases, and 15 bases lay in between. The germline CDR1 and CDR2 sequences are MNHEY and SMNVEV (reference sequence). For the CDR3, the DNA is TGTGCCAGCAGGCACCAGGGGGGAAGCAATGAGCAGTTCTTC. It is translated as CASRHQGGSNEQFF.

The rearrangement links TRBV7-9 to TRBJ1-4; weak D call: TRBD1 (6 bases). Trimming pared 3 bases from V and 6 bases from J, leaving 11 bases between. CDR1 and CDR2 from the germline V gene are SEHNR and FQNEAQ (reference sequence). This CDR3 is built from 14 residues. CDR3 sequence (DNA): TGTGCCAGCAGCTTTACAGGGAACGATGAAAAACTGTTTTTT. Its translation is CASSFTGNDEKLFF. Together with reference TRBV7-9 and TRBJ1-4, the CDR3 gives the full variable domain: DTGVSQNPRHKITKRGQNVTFRCDPISEHNRLYWYRQTLGQGPEFLTYFQNEAQLEKSRLLSDRFSAERPKGSFSTLEIQRTEQGDSAMYLCASSFTGNDEKLFFGSGTQLSVL.

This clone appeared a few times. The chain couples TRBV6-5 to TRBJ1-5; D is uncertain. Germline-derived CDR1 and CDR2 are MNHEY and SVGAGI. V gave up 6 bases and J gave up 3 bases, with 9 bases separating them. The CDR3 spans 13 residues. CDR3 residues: CASSQRDNQPQHF. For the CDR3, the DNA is TGTGCCAGCAGCCAGAGGGACAATCAGCCCCAGCATTTT.

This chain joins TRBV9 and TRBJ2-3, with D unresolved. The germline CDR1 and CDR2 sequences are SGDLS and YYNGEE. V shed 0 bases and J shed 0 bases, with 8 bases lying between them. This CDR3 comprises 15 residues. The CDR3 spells CASSVEPSSTDTQYF. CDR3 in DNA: TGTGCCAGCAGCGTAGAACCTTCTAGCACAGATACGCAGTATTTT. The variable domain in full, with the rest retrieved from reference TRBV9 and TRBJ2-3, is DSGVTQTPKHLITATGQRVTLRCSPRSGDLSVYWYQQSLDQGLQFLIQYYNGEERAKGNILERFSAQQFPDLHSELNLSSLELGDSALYFCASSVEPSSTDTQYFGPGTRLTVL.

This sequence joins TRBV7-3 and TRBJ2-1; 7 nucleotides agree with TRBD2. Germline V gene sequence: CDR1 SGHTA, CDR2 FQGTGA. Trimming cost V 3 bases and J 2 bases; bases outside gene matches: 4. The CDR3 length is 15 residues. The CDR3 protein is CASSLAAGAYNEQFF. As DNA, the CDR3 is TGTGCCAGCAGCTTGGCCGCGGGGGCCTACAATGAGCAGTTCTTC.

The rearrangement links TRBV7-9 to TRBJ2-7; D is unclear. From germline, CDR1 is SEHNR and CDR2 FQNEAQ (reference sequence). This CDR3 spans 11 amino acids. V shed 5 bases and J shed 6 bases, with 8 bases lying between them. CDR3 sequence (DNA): TGTGCCAGCAGCCAAATGGGCGAGCAGTACTTC. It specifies CASSQMGEQYF. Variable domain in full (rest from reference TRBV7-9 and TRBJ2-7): DTGVSQNPRHKITKRGQNVTFRCDPISEHNRLYWYRQTLGQGPEFLTYFQNEAQLEKSRLLSDRFSAERPKGSFSTLEIQRTEQGDSAMYLCASSQMGEQYFGPGTRLTVT.

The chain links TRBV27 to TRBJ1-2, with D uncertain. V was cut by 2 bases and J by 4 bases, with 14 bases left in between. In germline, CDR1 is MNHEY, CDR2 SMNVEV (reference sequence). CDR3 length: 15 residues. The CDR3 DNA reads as TGTGCCAGCAGTTTAGAACGGGGTGGAGTCTATGGCTACACCTTC. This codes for CASSLERGGVYGYTF.

The CDR3: CASSPRTSGGASSYEQYF. The CDR3 DNA sequence: TGTGCCAGCAGCCCCCGGACTAGCGGGGGGGCCAGCTCCTACGAGCAGTACTTC. This chain connects TRBV9 to TRBJ2-7; 15 bases match TRBD2. Per the germline V gene, CDR1 is SGDLS and CDR2 is YYNGEE. This CDR3 has 18 residues. The V segment lost 4 bases and the J segment 0 bases; nucleotides outside the gene matches: 8.

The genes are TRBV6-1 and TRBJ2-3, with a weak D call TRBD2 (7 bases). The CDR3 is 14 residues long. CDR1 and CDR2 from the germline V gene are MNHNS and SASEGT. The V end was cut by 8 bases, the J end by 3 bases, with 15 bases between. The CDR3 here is CASRPGGGTDTQYF. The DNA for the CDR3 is TGTGCCAGCCGGCCGGGGGGCGGGACAGATACGCAGTATTTT.

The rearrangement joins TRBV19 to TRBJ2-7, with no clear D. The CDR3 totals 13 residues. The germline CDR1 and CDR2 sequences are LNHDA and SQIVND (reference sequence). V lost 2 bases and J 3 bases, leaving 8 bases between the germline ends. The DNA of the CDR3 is TGTGCCAGTAGTATAATTGCGGACTACGAGCAGTACTTC. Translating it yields CASSIIADYEQYF.

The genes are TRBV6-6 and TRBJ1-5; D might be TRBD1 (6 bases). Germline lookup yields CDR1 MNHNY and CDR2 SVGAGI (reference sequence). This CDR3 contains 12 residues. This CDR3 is CAIQGSDQPQHF. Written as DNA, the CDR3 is TGTGCGATACAGGGCTCGGATCAGCCCCAGCATTTT.

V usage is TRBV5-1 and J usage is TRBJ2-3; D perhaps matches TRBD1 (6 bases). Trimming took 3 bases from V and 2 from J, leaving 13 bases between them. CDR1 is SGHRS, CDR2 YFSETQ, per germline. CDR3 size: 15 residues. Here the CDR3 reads CASSSRGQVTDTQYF. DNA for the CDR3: TGCGCCAGCAGCTCTAGGGGACAAGTCACAGATACGCAGTATTTT.

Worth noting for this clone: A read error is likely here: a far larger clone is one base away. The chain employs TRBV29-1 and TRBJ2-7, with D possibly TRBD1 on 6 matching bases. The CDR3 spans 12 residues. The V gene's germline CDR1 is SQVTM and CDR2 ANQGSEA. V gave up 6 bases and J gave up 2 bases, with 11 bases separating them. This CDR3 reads CSVLRQAYEQYF. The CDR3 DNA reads TGCAGCGTACTAAGACAGGCCTACGAGCAGTACTTC.

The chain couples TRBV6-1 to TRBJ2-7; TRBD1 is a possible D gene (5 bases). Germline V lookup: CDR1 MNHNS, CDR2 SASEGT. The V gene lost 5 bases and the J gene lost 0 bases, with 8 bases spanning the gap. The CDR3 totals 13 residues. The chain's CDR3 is CASSKDISYEQYF. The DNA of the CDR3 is TGTGCCAGCAGTAAGGACATCTCCTACGAGCAGTACTTC.

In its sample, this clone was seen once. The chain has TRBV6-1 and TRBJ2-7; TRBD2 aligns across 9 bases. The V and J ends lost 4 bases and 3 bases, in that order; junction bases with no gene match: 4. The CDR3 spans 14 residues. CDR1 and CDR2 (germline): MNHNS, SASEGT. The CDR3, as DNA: TGTGCCAGCAGTGTGGTAGCGGGGGACTACGAGCAGTACTTC. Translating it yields CASSVVAGDYEQYF.

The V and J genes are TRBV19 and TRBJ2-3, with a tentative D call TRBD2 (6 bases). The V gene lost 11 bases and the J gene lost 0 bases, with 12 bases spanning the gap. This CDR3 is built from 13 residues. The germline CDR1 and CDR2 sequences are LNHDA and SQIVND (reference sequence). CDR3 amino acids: CAVGGTSTDTQYF. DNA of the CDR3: TGTGCCGTGGGAGGAACTAGCACAGATACGCAGTATTTT.

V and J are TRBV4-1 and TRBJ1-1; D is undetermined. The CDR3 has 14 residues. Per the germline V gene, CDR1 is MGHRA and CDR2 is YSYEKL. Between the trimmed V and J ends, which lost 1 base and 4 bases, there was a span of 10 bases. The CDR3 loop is CASSQVFGITEAFF. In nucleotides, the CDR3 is TGCGCCAGCAGCCAAGTTTTTGGTATCACTGAAGCTTTCTTT.

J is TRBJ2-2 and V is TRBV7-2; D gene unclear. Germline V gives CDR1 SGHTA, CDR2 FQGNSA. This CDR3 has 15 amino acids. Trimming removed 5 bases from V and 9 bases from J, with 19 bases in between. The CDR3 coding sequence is TGTGCCAGCAGCCCCTCGGGCTTCGTGTCCCGGGAGCTGTTTTTT. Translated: CASSPSGFVSRELFF.

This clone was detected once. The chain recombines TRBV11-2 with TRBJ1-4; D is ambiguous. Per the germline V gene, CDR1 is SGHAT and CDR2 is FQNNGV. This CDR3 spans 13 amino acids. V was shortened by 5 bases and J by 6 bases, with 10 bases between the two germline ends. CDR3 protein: CASSLDPDEKLFF. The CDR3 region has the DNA TGTGCCAGCAGCCTCGATCCGGATGAAAAACTGTTTTTT.